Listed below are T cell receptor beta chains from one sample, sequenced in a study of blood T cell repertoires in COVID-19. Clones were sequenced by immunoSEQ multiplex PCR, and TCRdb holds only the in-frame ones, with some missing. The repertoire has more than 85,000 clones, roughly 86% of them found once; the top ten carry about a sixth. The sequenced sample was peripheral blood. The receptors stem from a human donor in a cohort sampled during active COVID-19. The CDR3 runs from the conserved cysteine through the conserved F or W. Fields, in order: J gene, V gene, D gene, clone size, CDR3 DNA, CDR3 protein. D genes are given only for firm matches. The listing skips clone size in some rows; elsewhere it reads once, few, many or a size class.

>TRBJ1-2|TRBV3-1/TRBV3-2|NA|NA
TGTGCCAGCAGCTCACAGGGCCGCGGCTATGGCTACACCTTC
CASSSQGRGYGYTF
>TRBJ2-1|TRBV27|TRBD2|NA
TGTGCCAGCAGTCCCCTGGTTAGCGGGGGGAAGGGTGAGCAGTTCTTC
CASSPLVSGGKGEQFF
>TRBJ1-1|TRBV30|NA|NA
TGTGCCTCCCGGGGGGGGCAGAACACTGAAGCTTTCTTT
CASRGGQNTEAFF
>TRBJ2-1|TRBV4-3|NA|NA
TGCGCCAGCAGCCAAGCGGTAGAAGCGAAACAGGAGTTCTTC
CASSQAVEAKQEFF
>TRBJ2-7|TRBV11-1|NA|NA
TGTGCCAGCAGCCTTCTCGAGGGAGGTATCTACGAGCAGTACTTC
CASSLLEGGIYEQYF
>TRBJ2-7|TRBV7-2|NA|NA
TGTGCCAGCAGCTCCTACACGGGCGAGCAGTACTTC
CASSSYTGEQYF
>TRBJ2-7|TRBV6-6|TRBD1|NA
TGTGCCAGCAGTTACAGACAGGGGGCCAACGAGCAGTACTTC
CASSYRQGANEQYF
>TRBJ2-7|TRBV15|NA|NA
TGTGCCACCCAGAGGGGCCCAGGGGACCACGAGCAGTACTTC
CATQRGPGDHEQYF
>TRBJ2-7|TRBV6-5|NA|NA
TGTGCCAGCAGTTCTCCGGGATTCTCCTACGAGCAGTACTTC
CASSSPGFSYEQYF
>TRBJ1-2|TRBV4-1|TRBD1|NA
TGCGCCAGCAGCCAAACGGGACAGGGGGTTGATGGCTACACCTTC
CASSQTGQGVDGYTF
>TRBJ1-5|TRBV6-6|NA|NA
TGTGCCGCTACAGGGTGGGAGCAGCCCCAGCATTTT
CAATGWEQPQHF
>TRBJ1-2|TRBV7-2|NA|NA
TGTGCCAGCAGCTCCGATGGGCGGGGTTTCTATGGCTACACCTTC
CASSSDGRGFYGYTF
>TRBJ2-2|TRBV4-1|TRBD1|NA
TGCGCCAGCAGCCAAGGGGGGCAGGGGGCGCGGGGCGGGGAGCTGTTTTTT
CASSQGGQGARGGELFF
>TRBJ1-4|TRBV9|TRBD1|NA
TGTGCCAGCAGCTTTGGACAGGGAGATGAAAAACTGTTTTTT
CASSFGQGDEKLFF
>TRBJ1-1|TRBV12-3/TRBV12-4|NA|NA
TGTGCCAGCAGCACGACAGGGAACACTGAAGCTTTCTTT
CASSTTGNTEAFF
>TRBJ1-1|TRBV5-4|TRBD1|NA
TGTGCCAGCAGCTTACAGGGGGCGATGTATGCTGAAGCTTTCTTT
CASSLQGAMYAEAFF
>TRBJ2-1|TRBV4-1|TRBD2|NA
TGCGCCAGCAGCCAAGATCGGGGGGGCTACAATGAGCAGTTCTTC
CASSQDRGGYNEQFF
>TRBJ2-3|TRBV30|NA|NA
TGTGCCTGGAGGCAGAGGGGCACAGATACGCAGTATTTT
CAWRQRGTDTQYF
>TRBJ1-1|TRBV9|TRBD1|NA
TGTGCCAGCAGCTTCCCCGGGACAGGATCCTCAGGGGAAGCTTTCTTT
CASSFPGTGSSGEAFF
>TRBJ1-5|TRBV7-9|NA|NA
TGTGCCAGCGGATTACAGGGAGATCAGCCCCAGCATTTT
CASGLQGDQPQHF
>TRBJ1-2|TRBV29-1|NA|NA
TGCAGCGCCTGGTTCGCCGAGGACTATGGCTACACCTTC
CSAWFAEDYGYTF
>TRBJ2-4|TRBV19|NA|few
TGTGCCAGTAGTTCCAGGACATCCCAAAACATTCAGTACTTC
CASSSRTSQNIQYF
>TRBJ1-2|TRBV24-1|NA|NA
TGTGCCACCAGTGATTTGAGCGAGGGATACGGCTACACCTTC
CATSDLSEGYGYTF
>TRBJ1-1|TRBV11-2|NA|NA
TGTGCCAGCAGCTTTACCAGGAACACTGAAGCTTTCTTT
CASSFTRNTEAFF
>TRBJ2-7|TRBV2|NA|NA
TGTGCCAGCAAACAGAACGGCGCTTCTTCCTACGAGCAGTACTTC
CASKQNGASSYEQYF
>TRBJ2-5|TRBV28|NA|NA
TGTGCCAGCAGTTTACCCCGTCGAGAGACCCAGTACTTC
CASSLPRRETQYF
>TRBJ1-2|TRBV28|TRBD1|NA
TGTGCCAGCAGTTCACCAGGGGGCGATGGCTACACCTTC
CASSSPGGDGYTF
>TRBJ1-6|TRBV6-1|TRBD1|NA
TGTGCCAGCAGTGAAAGGGACAGGGCTTCACCCCTCCACTTT
CASSERDRASPLHF
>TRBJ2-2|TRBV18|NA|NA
TGTGCCAGCTCACTATGGACAGCCATGAACACCGGGGAGCTGTTTTTT
CASSLWTAMNTGELFF
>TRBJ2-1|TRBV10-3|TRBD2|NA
TGTGCCATCAGTTCCGGGACTAGCGGGGCTAATGAGCAGTTCTTC
CAISSGTSGANEQFF
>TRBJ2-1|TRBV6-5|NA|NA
TGTGCCAGCAGTTATCCGGGTCCCAGCTCCTACAATGAGCAGTTCTTC
CASSYPGPSSYNEQFF
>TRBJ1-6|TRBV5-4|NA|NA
TGTGCCAGCAGCTTGGGCAGTAATTCACCCCTCCACTTT
CASSLGSNSPLHF
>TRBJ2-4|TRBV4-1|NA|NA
TGCGCCAGCAGAAAAACAGGGAGAAAAAACATTCAGTACTTC
CASRKTGRKNIQYF